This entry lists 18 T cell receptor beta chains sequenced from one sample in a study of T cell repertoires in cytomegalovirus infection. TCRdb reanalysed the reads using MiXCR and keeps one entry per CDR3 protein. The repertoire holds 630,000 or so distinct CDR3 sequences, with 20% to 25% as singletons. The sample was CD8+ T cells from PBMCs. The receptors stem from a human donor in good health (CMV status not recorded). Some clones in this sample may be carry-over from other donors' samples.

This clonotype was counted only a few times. The CDR3 loop reads CASSAGQGTDTQYF. Here the CDR3 DNA reads TGCGCCAGCAGCGCGGGACAGGGAACAGATACGCAGTATTTT. The chain recombines TRBV5-1 with TRBJ2-3; 9 bases align to TRBD1. CDR3 size: 14 residues. Germline V gene data show CDR1 as SGHRS and CDR2 as YFSETQ. Losses at the gene ends were 4 bases for V and 3 bases for J; bases not matched to a gene: 3.

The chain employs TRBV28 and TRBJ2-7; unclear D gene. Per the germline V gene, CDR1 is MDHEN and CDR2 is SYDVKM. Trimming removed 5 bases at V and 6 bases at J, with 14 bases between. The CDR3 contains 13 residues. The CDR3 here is CASSPDTATEQYV. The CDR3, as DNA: TGTGCCAGCAGTCCCGACACGGCGACCGAGCAGTACGTC.

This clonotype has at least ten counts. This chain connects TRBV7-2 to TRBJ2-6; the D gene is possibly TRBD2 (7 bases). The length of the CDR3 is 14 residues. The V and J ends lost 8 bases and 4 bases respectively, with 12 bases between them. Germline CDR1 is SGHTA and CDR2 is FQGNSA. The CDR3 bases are TGTGCCAGCTTCGGGGGGCCGGGGGCCAACGTCCTGACTTTC. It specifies CASFGGPGANVLTF. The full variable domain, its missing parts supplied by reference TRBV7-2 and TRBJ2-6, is GAGVSQSPSNKVTEKGKDVELRCDPISGHTALYWYRQSLGQGLEFLIYFQGNSAPDKSGLPSDRFSAERTGGSVSTLTIQRTQQEDSAVYLCASFGGPGANVLTFGAGSRLTVL.

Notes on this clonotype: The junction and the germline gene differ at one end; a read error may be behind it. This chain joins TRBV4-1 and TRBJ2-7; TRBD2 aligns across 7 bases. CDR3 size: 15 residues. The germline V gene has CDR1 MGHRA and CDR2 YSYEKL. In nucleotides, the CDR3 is TGTGCCAGCAGCCCCCCGGGCGGGGGAGAATACAAGCAGTACTTC. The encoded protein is CASSPPGGGEYKQYF.

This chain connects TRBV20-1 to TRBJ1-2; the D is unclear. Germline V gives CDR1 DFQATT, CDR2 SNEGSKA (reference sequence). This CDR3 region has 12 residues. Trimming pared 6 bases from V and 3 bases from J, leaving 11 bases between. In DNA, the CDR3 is TGCAGTGCCCCTCCCCGCGACTATGGCTACACCTTC. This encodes CSAPPRDYGYTF.

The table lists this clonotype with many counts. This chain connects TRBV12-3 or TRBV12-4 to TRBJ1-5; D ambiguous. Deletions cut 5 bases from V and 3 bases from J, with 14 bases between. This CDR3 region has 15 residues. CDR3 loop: CASSPEGQDNQPQHF. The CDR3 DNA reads TGTGCCAGCAGTCCCGAAGGGCAAGACAATCAGCCCCAGCATTTT.

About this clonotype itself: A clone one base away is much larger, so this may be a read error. In nucleotides, the CDR3 is TGTGCCAGCAACTTAGCGCTCGGGAGTGTTTGGGGCTACACCTTC. It is translated as CASNLALGSVWGYTF. The chain couples TRBV7-8 to TRBJ1-2; D not resolved. CDR1 and CDR2 (germline): SGHVS, FQNEAQ. CDR3 size: 15 residues.

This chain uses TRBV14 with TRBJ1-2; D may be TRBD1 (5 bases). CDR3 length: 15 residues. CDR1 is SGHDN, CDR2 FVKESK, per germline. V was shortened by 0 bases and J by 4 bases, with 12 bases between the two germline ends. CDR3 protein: CASSQDRGAAYGYTF. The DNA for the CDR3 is TGTGCCAGCAGCCAAGATCGAGGGGCCGCCTATGGCTACACCTTC.

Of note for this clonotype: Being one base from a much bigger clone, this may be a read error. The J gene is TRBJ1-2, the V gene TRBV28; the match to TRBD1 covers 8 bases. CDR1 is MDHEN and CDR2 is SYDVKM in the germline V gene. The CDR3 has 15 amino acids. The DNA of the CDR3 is TGTACCAGCACCCCCCCCCCGCAGGGGGCGGATGGCTACACCTTC. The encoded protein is CTSTPPPQGADGYTF.

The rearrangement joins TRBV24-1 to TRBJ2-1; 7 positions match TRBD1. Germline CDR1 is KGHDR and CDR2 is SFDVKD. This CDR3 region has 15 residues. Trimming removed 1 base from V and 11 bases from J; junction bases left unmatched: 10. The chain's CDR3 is CATSDFRRQGLKQFF. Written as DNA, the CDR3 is TGTGCCACCAGTGATTTTCGGCGACAGGGATTAAAGCAGTTCTTC.

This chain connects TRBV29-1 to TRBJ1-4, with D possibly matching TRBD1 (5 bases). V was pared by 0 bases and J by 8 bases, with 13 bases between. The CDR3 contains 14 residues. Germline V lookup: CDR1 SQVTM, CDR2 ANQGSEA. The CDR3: CSVEEGQGGEKLFF. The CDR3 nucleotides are TGCAGCGTTGAAGAAGGACAAGGCGGAGAAAAACTGTTTTTT.

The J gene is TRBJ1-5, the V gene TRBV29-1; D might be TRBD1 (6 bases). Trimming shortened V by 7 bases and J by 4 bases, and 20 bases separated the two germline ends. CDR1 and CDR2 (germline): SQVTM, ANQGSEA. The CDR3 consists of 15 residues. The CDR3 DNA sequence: TGCAGCGCCGGGCATCCGGGGGCCTTAAATCAGCCCCAGCATTTT. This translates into CSAGHPGALNQPQHF.

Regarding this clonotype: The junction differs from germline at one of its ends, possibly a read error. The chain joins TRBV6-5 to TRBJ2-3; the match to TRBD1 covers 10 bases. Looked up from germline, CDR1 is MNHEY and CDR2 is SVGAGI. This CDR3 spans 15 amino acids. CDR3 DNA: TGTGCCAGCAGACCCCGGGACAGGGGCACAGATTCGCAGTATTTT. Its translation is CASRPRDRGTDSQYF.

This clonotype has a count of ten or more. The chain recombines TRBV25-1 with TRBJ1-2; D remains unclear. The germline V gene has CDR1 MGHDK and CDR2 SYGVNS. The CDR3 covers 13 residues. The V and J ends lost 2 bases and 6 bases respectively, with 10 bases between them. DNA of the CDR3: TGTGCCAGCAGTGAACTTCCCGAAAATGGCTACACCTTC. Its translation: CASSELPENGYTF.

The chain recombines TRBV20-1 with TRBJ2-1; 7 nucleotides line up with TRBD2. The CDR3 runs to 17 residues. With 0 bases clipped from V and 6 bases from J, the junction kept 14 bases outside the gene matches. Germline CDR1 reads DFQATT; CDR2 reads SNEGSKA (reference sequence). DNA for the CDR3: TGCAGTGCTAGAGATGGAAGGTGGACTAGTGAGGGCAATGAGCAGTTCTTC. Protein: CSARDGRWTSEGNEQFF.

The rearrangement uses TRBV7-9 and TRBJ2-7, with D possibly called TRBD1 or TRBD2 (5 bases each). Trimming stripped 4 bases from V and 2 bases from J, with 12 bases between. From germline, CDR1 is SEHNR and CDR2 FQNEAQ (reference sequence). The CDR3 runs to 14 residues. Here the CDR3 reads CASSSVGAPYEQYF. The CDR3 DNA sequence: TGTGCCAGCAGCTCAGTCGGGGCCCCCTACGAGCAGTACTTC.

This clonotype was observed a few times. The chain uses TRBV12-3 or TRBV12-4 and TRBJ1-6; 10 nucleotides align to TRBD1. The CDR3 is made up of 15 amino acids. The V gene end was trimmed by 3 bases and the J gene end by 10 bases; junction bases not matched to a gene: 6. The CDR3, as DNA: TGTGCCAGCAGTTTCGACAGGGGGCGGACCTCACCCCTCCACTTT. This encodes CASSFDRGRTSPLHF.

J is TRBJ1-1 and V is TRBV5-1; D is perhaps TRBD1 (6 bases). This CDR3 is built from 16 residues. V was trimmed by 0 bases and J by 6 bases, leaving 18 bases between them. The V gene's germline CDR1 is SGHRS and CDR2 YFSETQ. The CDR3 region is CASSLATGGRRAEAFF. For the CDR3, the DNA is TGCGCCAGCAGCTTGGCAACGGGGGGGCGGCGTGCTGAAGCTTTCTTT.